The 18 T cell receptor beta chains listed next were all sequenced from one sample in a study of T-cell memory formation after mild COVID-19. TCRdb fed the 5' RACE reads into MiXCR, producing one record per CDR3 protein. This table has 280,000 or so distinct CDR3 sequences, roughly 8% appearing once. The sequencing input was PBMCs or a T cell subset sorted from them (not recorded which). These receptors were taken from a man between 18 and 29 years old who had mild COVID-19 (a few samples of this study predate the infection). Cell type and time point are not known.

This clonotype was detected only a few times. The genes are TRBV9 and TRBJ2-1; weak D call: TRBD2 (6 bases). Germline V lookup: CDR1 SGDLS, CDR2 YYNGEE. V was shortened by 0 bases and J by 4 bases, with 11 bases between the two germline ends. CDR3 length equals 15 residues. CDR3 nucleotide sequence: TGTGCCAGCAGCGTAGATGGGGGGAAGTACAATGAGCAGTTCTTC. Translated: CASSVDGGKYNEQFF.

The V gene is TRBV20-1, the J gene TRBJ1-1; a possible D gene is TRBD1 (5 bases). Germline V gives CDR1 DFQATT, CDR2 SNEGSKA (reference sequence). CDR3 size: 13 residues. The germline V and J ends were trimmed by 6 bases and 1 base, with 12 bases remaining between them. The CDR3 region has the DNA TGCAGTGCGGACGGGGGGAGGAACACTGAAGCTTTCTTT. Amino acid sequence: CSADGGRNTEAFF.

Worth noting for this clonotype: An end of the junction does not agree with germline; a read error may underlie this. The V call is TRBV2, the J call TRBJ2-4; no clear D gene. This CDR3 is built from 17 residues. Germline loops: CDR1 SNHLY, CDR2 FYNNEI. The CDR3 region has the DNA TGTGCCAGCAGTGGGATTTGGACCCGGGCTTTGGAGAGAAGTTTTGACTTC. This gives the protein CASSGIWTRALERSFDF.

This clonotype was seen a handful of times. This chain connects TRBV20-1 to TRBJ2-1; TRBD2 matches at 10 bases. This CDR3 has 13 amino acids. Trimming removed 5 bases from V and 10 bases from J; junction bases left unmatched: 8. Germline V gives CDR1 DFQATT, CDR2 SNEGSKA (reference sequence). The CDR3 nucleotides read TGCAGTGCTGAGCGGGGGGGCTTTGCCGAGCAGTTCTTC. Encoded protein: CSAERGGFAEQFF.

J is TRBJ1-4 and V is TRBV7-2, with D unresolved. CDR3 size: 18 residues. Germline CDR1 and CDR2: SGHTA and FQGNSA. Trimming pared 8 bases from V and 0 bases from J, leaving 22 bases between. The CDR3 DNA follows: TGTGCCAGCGTTTGGTCCTACGAATTGTCTGCAACTAATGAAAAACTGTTTTTT. It is translated as CASVWSYELSATNEKLFF.

CDR3 sequence reads: CASSPYTSTDTQYF. Here the CDR3 DNA reads TGTGCCAGCAGCCCCTACACTAGCACAGATACGCAGTATTTT. The V gene is TRBV11-3, the J gene TRBJ2-3, with unresolved D. With 5 bases removed from V and 0 bases from J, the gap between germline ends came to 9 bases. From germline, CDR1 is SGHNT and CDR2 YENEEA. This CDR3 contains 14 residues.

This clonotype was counted a few times. This sequence joins TRBV2 and TRBJ2-1; 7 nucleotides agree with TRBD1. This CDR3 spans 14 amino acids. The ends lost 3 bases at V and 9 bases at J; junction bases unmatched: 8. The germline V gene has CDR1 SNHLY and CDR2 FYNNEI. CDR3 DNA sequence: TGTGCCAGCAGTGAGATGACAGGGTACGTTGAGCAGTTCTTC. It translates to CASSEMTGYVEQFF.

The CDR3 DNA reads as TGCAGTGCTAGAGACCCCGGACGGAGCATGAACACTGAAGCTTTCTTT. Its translation is CSARDPGRSMNTEAFF. The chain employs TRBV20-1 and TRBJ1-1; D gene uncertain. Looked up from germline, CDR1 is DFQATT and CDR2 is SNEGSKA (reference sequence). V was cut by 0 bases and J by 0 bases, with 14 bases left in between. This CDR3 is 16 amino acids long.

This clonotype was seen only a few times. The rearrangement joins TRBV29-1 to TRBJ2-2, with 8 bases matching TRBD1. CDR3 length: 16 residues. CDR1 and CDR2 (germline): SQVTM, ANQGSEA. The junction had 10 bases not matched to a gene; V was cut back by 3 bases and J by 4 bases. The CDR3 reads CSVEFLETGATGELFF. The DNA for the CDR3 is TGCAGCGTTGAGTTCTTGGAGACAGGGGCCACCGGGGAGCTGTTTTTT.

This clonotype was recorded at least ten times. This chain links TRBV2 with TRBJ2-7; D is ambiguous. Germline CDR1 is SNHLY and CDR2 is FYNNEI. Deletions cut 5 bases from V and 5 bases from J, with 7 bases between. The CDR3 covers 11 residues. CDR3 sequence (DNA): TGTGCCAGCAGTTGGACGGACGAGCAGTACTTC. Its protein product is CASSWTDEQYF.

This clonotype has only a few counts. This chain uses TRBV7-7 with TRBJ2-2; D not resolved. Germline lookup yields CDR1 SSHAT and CDR2 FNYEAQ (reference sequence). V shed 5 bases and J shed 3 bases, with 4 bases lying between them. This CDR3 region has 12 residues. The DNA of the CDR3 is TGTGCCAGCAGCATGGACACCGGGGAGCTGTTTTTT. It is translated as CASSMDTGELFF.

The chain recombines TRBV25-1 with TRBJ2-5; tentative D call: TRBD1 (6 bases). Germline V gene lookup returns CDR1 MGHDK and CDR2 SYGVNS. CDR3 length equals 13 residues. Trimming took 4 bases from V and 3 from J, leaving 9 bases between them. CDR3 sequence: CASSVPGEETQYF. The DNA of the CDR3 is TGTGCCAGCAGTGTGCCAGGGGAAGAGACCCAGTACTTC.

The chain is built from TRBV2 and TRBJ2-7, with D perhaps matching TRBD2 (5 bases). Germline V gene data show CDR1 as SNHLY and CDR2 as FYNNEI. Trimming removed 7 bases at V and 6 bases at J, with 16 bases between. CDR3 length equals 13 residues. DNA for the CDR3: TGTGCCAGCAAGACGGACTCGGTTTCCGAGCAGTACTTC. Translated: CASKTDSVSEQYF.

The rearrangement joins TRBV29-1 to TRBJ1-5; D call uncertain. The V end was cut by 4 bases, the J end by 9 bases, with 10 bases between. The CDR3 sequence is 11 residues long. Germline V gene lookup returns CDR1 SQVTM and CDR2 ANQGSEA. This chain's CDR3 is CSVGNTRPQHF. CDR3 DNA: TGCAGCGTTGGAAATACTCGGCCCCAGCATTTT.

This clonotype was recorded a few times. The chain joins TRBV7-2 to TRBJ1-2; the match to TRBD1 covers 8 bases. Germline V gene data show CDR1 as SGHTA and CDR2 as FQGNSA. The CDR3 length is 15 residues. J was trimmed by 4 bases and V by 2 bases; bases with no gene match: 6. The CDR3 loop is CASSLSGGAGYGYTF. The DNA of the CDR3 is TGTGCCAGCAGCTTATCAGGGGGCGCTGGCTATGGCTACACCTTC.

This clonotype was counted a few times. V and J are TRBV27 and TRBJ1-1; D is unresolved. This CDR3 has 13 amino acids. Deletions cut 0 bases from V and 5 bases from J, with 7 bases between. The germline V gene has CDR1 MNHEY and CDR2 SMNVEV (reference sequence). The CDR3 loop is CASSLSKTTEAFF. Here the CDR3 DNA reads TGTGCCAGCAGTTTATCGAAGACGACTGAAGCTTTCTTT.

In its sample, this clonotype was seen many times. The rearrangement links TRBV7-2 to TRBJ2-7; 7 bases align to TRBD1. CDR1 is SGHTA and CDR2 is FQGNSA in the germline V gene. V lost 1 base and J lost 3; bases outside the gene matches: 3. The CDR3 sequence is 14 residues long. DNA of the CDR3: TGTGCCAGCAGCTTAGTACAGGGGCTCTACGAGCAGTACTTC. Translated, it gives CASSLVQGLYEQYF.

The chain uses TRBV7-9 and TRBJ1-5; the match to TRBD1 covers 12 bases. Trimming took 6 bases from V and 7 from J; bases not matched to a gene: 13. There are 17 residues in the CDR3. Germline loops: CDR1 SEHNR, CDR2 FQNEAQ (reference sequence). This CDR3 reads CASSFGTGGDLNQPQHF. The CDR3, as DNA: TGTGCCAGCAGTTTCGGGACAGGGGGCGACCTGAACCAGCCCCAGCATTTT.